The present entry profiles one T cell receptor beta chain with its context. The antigen is not known. PCR used 60 Vbeta primers and 13 Jbeta primers. The table came from immunoSEQ multiplex PCR; TCRdb's copy has only in-frame clones and leaves some out. The sample includes more than 80,000 clones, roughly 75% of them seen just once. These data originate in a study of cytomegalovirus exposure and HLA in healthy donors. Study background: HLA-typed donors were the source of about 81 million unique TCRs held in an early data release. Overall study results and limits: The authors later linked a missense DCLRE1C variant to TCR beta V- and J-gene trimming.

The TCR sequence derives from a man in his forties or fifties in good health and CMV-seronegative. The sample comprised PBMCs.

The CDR3 region is CASRGQETQYF. CDR3 nucleotide sequence: TGTGCCAGCCGGGGACAAGAGACCCAGTACTTC. The J gene is TRBJ2-5, the V gene TRBV19, with D tentatively TRBD2 (5 bases). V gave up 9 bases and J gave up 2 bases, with 7 bases separating them. Germline lookup yields CDR1 LNHDA and CDR2 SQIVND (reference sequence). The length of the CDR3 is 11 residues.